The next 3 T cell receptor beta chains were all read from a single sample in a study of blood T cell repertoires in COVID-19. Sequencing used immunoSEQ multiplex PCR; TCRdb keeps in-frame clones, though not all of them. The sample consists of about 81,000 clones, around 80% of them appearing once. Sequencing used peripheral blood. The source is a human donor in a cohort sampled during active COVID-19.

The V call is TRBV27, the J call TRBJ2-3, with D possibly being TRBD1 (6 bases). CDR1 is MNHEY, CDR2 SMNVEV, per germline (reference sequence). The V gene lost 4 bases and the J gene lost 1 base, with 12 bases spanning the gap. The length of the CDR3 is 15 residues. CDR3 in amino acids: CASSSFRQGTDTQYF. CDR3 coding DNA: TGTGCCAGCAGTTCCTTTCGACAGGGCACAGATACGCAGTATTTT.

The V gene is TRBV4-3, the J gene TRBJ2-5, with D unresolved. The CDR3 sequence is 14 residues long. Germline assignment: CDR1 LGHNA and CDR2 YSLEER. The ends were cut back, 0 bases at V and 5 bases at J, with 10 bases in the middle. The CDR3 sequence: CASSQDIGAETQYF. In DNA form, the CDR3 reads TGCGCCAGCAGCCAAGATATTGGTGCGGAGACCCAGTACTTC.

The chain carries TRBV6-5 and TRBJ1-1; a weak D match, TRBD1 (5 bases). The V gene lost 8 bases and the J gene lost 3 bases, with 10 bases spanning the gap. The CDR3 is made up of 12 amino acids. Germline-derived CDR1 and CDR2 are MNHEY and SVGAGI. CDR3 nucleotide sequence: TGTGCCAGCGGGAGGGGATACACTGAAGCTTTCTTT. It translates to CASGRGYTEAFF.